This entry lists 28 T cell receptor beta chains sequenced from one sample in a study of blood T cell repertoires in COVID-19. TCRdb keeps only in-frame clones here, not all; method: immunoSEQ multiplex PCR. This table has some 33,000 clones, about nine tenths appearing once. The material sequenced was peripheral blood. Receptors were obtained from a man in his 60s with acute or convalescent COVID-19.

This chain links TRBV29-1 with TRBJ1-1, with 8 bases identical to TRBD1. Per the germline V gene, CDR1 is SQVTM and CDR2 is ANQGSEA. The J segment lost 4 bases and the V segment lost 3 bases, leaving 7 bases of the junction unmatched. The CDR3 extends over 14 amino acids. CDR3 coding DNA: TGCAGCGTTGAGGGAGGACAGGGCGCCACTGAAGCTTTCTTT. Residues: CSVEGGQGATEAFF.

This clone appeared once. The V gene is TRBV5-1, the J gene TRBJ2-7; 7 bases align to TRBD2. Germline V gene lookup returns CDR1 SGHRS and CDR2 YFSETQ. With V trimmed by 3 bases and J by 1 base, 7 bases remained unmatched. The CDR3 contains 15 residues. DNA of the CDR3: TGCGCCAGCAGCTGGGGCGGTAGCGGGTCCTACGAGCAGTACTTC. Its translation is CASSWGGSGSYEQYF.

This clone occurred a few times. This chain connects TRBV30 to TRBJ2-7; 8 nucleotides match TRBD1. The CDR3 sequence is 14 residues long. The V gene end was trimmed by 5 bases and the J gene end by 2 bases; junction bases not matched to a gene: 8. The germline V gene has CDR1 GTSNPN and CDR2 SVGIG (reference sequence). DNA of the CDR3: TGTGCCTGGGGACCAGGGGGCAGCGCCTACGAGCAGTACGTC. It is translated as CAWGPGGSAYEQYV.

This clone was seen more than once but under ten times. V and J are TRBV10-1 and TRBJ2-7; 9 nucleotides agree with TRBD1. J gave up 2 bases and V 4 bases, and 9 bases lay outside the gene matches. Germline CDR1 and CDR2: WNHNN and SYGVQD (reference sequence). The CDR3 length is 16 residues. The CDR3 reads CASSGQTGTGTYEQYF. The CDR3 DNA is TGCGCCAGCAGTGGTCAAACCGGGACAGGGACCTACGAGCAGTACTTC.

V is TRBV21-1 and J is TRBJ2-3; TRBD2 is taken as the D call from the table, unchecked against the DNA. TRBV21-1 is an annotated pseudogene. This CDR3 region has 17 residues. CDR3 region: CASSNGGSVSSTDTQYF. DNA for the CDR3: TGTGCCAGCAGCAACGGCGGGAGCGTCTCTAGCACAGATACGCAGTATTTT.

The chain uses TRBV9 and TRBJ1-2, with 8 positions matching TRBD1. Losses at the gene ends were 6 bases for V and 4 bases for J; bases not matched to a gene: 8. The CDR3 is made up of 14 amino acids. In germline, CDR1 is SGDLS, CDR2 YYNGEE. CDR3 loop: CASNPGQGSYGYTF. CDR3 coding DNA: TGTGCCAGCAACCCCGGACAGGGCAGCTATGGCTACACCTTC.

This clone was recorded once. Here the CDR3 DNA reads TGTGCCAGCAGTTCTGACGGGACACGGGCCAACGTCCTGACTTTC. Its translation: CASSSDGTRANVLTF. V is TRBV6-5 and J is TRBJ2-6; tentative D call: TRBD1 (6 bases). This CDR3 region has 15 residues. Germline-derived CDR1 and CDR2 are MNHEY and SVGAGI. Trimming removed 4 bases at V and 5 bases at J, with 12 bases between.

This clone was recorded only once. The junction and the germline gene differ at one end; a read error may be behind it. The DNA of the CDR3 is TGCGCCCGCAGCCCGGGCGATCGGCCGGGGGGGGCCACCGGGGAGCTGTTTTTT. Residues: CARSPGDRPGGATGELFF. The gene calls are TRBV5-1 and TRBJ2-2; 8 bases match TRBD2. Germline V CDR1 and CDR2: SGHRS, YFSETQ. The CDR3 sequence is 18 residues long.

This clone was found a few times. V and J are TRBV27 and TRBJ1-5; maybe TRBD1 (6 bases). The germline V and J ends were trimmed by 6 bases and 1 base, with 16 bases remaining between them. This CDR3 spans 16 amino acids. CDR1 is MNHEY and CDR2 is SMNVEV in the germline V gene (reference sequence). The CDR3 here is CASSSQQGISNQPQHF. Here the CDR3 DNA reads TGTGCCAGCAGCTCCCAACAGGGAATAAGCAATCAGCCCCAGCATTTT.

The chain recombines TRBV5-6 with TRBJ2-3; 8 positions agree with TRBD2. Germline V lookup: CDR1 SGHDT, CDR2 YYEEEE. The CDR3 consists of 16 residues. The V segment lost 7 bases and the J segment 6 bases; nucleotides outside the gene matches: 16. CDR3: CASLGGASGFLDTQYF. CDR3 nucleotide sequence: TGTGCCAGCTTGGGAGGAGCTAGCGGGTTTCTGGATACGCAGTATTTT.

This clone was found once. The rearrangement joins TRBV18 to TRBJ1-5; D not resolved. This CDR3 is 12 amino acids long. Per germline, CDR1 KGHSH and CDR2 LQKENI. V dropped 4 bases and J dropped 5 bases, with 6 bases sitting between them. The CDR3 sequence is CASSLNDQPQHF. CDR3 nucleotide sequence: TGTGCCAGCTCACTAAATGATCAGCCCCAGCATTTT.

The CDR3 coding sequence is TGTGCCAGCTCTCGGGGATCGTTCTCTGGAAACACCATATATTTT. It yields the protein CASSRGSFSGNTIYF. The gene calls are TRBV6-5 and TRBJ1-3; D unclear. The ends were cut back, 8 bases at V and 0 bases at J, with 14 bases in the middle. This CDR3 spans 15 amino acids. Germline CDR1 MNHEY, CDR2 SVGAGI.

J is TRBJ1-5 and V is TRBV30; 10 bases are shared with TRBD1. V was pared by 1 base and J by 5 bases, with 8 bases of the junction left unmatched. Germline V gene data show CDR1 as GTSNPN and CDR2 as SVGIG (reference sequence). The CDR3 consists of 16 residues. In nucleotides, the CDR3 is TGTGCCTGGAGTGCCCGGACAGGGGGACTTTATCAGCCCCAGCATTTT. It translates to CAWSARTGGLYQPQHF.

The V and J genes are TRBV14 and TRBJ1-5, with D perhaps matching TRBD1 (6 bases). The V end lost 1 base, the J end lost 3 bases, and 13 bases lay between the germline ends. Germline V gene lookup returns CDR1 SGHDN and CDR2 FVKESK. The CDR3 has 16 residues. CDR3 sequence: CASSQGGGADNQPQHF. CDR3 bases: TGTGCCAGCAGCCAAGGAGGGGGAGCAGACAATCAGCCCCAGCATTTT. The variable domain in full, with the rest retrieved from reference TRBV14 and TRBJ1-5, is EAGVTQFPSHSVIEKGQTVTLRCDPISGHDNLYWYRRVMGKEIKFLLHFVKESKQDESGMPNNRFLAERTGGTYSTLKVQPAELEDSGVYFCASSQGGGADNQPQHFGDGTRLSIL.

The chain combines TRBV7-8 with TRBJ1-1; TRBD1 agrees at 10 bases. Germline V gene lookup returns CDR1 SGHVS and CDR2 FQNEAQ. This CDR3 contains 13 residues. V dropped 3 bases and J dropped 13; count of bases not matched to a gene: 8. CDR3: CASSFKGTGEVFF. The CDR3 bases are TGTGCCAGCAGCTTTAAAGGGACAGGGGAGGTTTTCTTT.

This rearrangement joins TRBV7-8 to TRBJ2-7; 14 nucleotides line up with TRBD2. This CDR3 comprises 17 residues. Germline V gene sequence: CDR1 SGHVS, CDR2 FQNEAQ. J lost 0 bases, V lost 4 bases, and 5 bases had no gene match. CDR3 bases: TGTGCCAGCAGCTCCGGAGGACTAGCGGGAGGCTCCTACGAGCAGTACTTC. The encoded protein is CASSSGGLAGGSYEQYF. Full variable domain (missing parts from reference TRBV7-8 and TRBJ2-7): GAGVSQSPRYKVAKRGQDVALRCDPISGHVSLFWYQQALGQGPEFLTYFQNEAQLDKSGLPSDRFFAERPEGSVSTLKIQRTQQEDSAVYLCASSSGGLAGGSYEQYFGPGTRLTVT.

The table lists this clone with a count of one. In DNA, the CDR3 is TGTGCCAGCAGCTTAGGGTCTAGCGATCTCTCTGGGGCCAACGTCCTGACTTTC. It specifies CASSLGSSDLSGANVLTF. The V call is TRBV11-2, the J call TRBJ2-6, with a tentative D call TRBD2 (6 bases). CDR3 length: 18 amino acids. Looked up from germline, CDR1 is SGHAT and CDR2 is FQNNGV. Trimming left V 1 base short and J 0 bases short, with 13 bases between.

The V and J genes are TRBV5-1 and TRBJ1-5, with a tentative D call TRBD1 (5 bases). The CDR3 loop spans 15 amino acids. Germline values: CDR1 SGHRS, CDR2 YFSETQ. The germline V and J ends were trimmed by 0 bases and 6 bases, with 13 bases remaining between them. The CDR3 nucleotides are TGCGCCAGCAGCTTGGGAGACAGTGCCCCTCAGCCCCAGCATTTT. It codes for CASSLGDSAPQPQHF.

The rearrangement joins TRBV24-1 to TRBJ2-3, with D unresolved. Germline lookup yields CDR1 KGHDR and CDR2 SFDVKD. V lost 0 bases and J 5 bases, leaving 8 bases between the germline ends. This CDR3 spans 14 amino acids. CDR3 residues: CATSDLRSGDTQYF. CDR3 DNA: TGTGCCACCAGTGATTTGCGTTCAGGAGATACGCAGTATTTT.

The V gene is TRBV28, the J gene TRBJ2-3; 10 bases fit TRBD2. The CDR3 covers 16 residues. V lost 2 bases and J lost 1; bases outside the gene matches: 3. CDR1 is MDHEN and CDR2 is SYDVKM in the germline V gene. CDR3 DNA: TGTGCCAGCAGTTTAATAGCGGGAGGACGCACAGATACGCAGTATTTT. Its protein product is CASSLIAGGRTDTQYF.

The rearrangement links TRBV6-5 to TRBJ2-7; TRBD1 matches at 10 bases. From germline, CDR1 is MNHEY and CDR2 SVGAGI. This CDR3 is 12 amino acids long. The junction had 1 base not matched to a gene; V was cut back by 5 bases and J by 6 bases. The CDR3 nucleotides read TGTGCCAGCAGTAGGACAGGGGGCGAGCAGTACTTC. This sequence encodes CASSRTGGEQYF.

The V and J genes are TRBV27 and TRBJ2-7; D gene uncertain. CDR1 and CDR2 (germline): MNHEY, SMNVEV (reference sequence). The V end was cut by 4 bases, the J end by 9 bases, with 16 bases between. The CDR3 has 13 residues. CDR3 in DNA: TGTGCCAGCAGTTCCCACGGTCCCCTAGGGCAGTACTTC. Translated: CASSSHGPLGQYF.

This clone occurred once. The rearrangement links TRBV30 to TRBJ1-5; no definite D call. V was cut by 5 bases and J by 7 bases, with 15 bases left in between. This CDR3 spans 13 amino acids. Germline V gene data show CDR1 as GTSNPN and CDR2 as SVGIG (reference sequence). CDR3 coding DNA: TGTGCCTGGGCTCAACGGGAGGGCCAGCCCCAGCATTTT. It yields the protein CAWAQREGQPQHF.

This rearrangement joins TRBV6-4 to TRBJ1-1; weak D call: TRBD1 (5 bases). The CDR3 totals 14 residues. V lost 2 bases to trimming and J lost 1 base, with 8 bases between them. Germline V gene lookup returns CDR1 MRHNA and CDR2 SNTAGT. The CDR3 sequence is CASSDTDKNTEAFF. CDR3 DNA sequence: TGTGCCAGCAGTGACACGGACAAGAACACTGAAGCTTTCTTT.

J is TRBJ2-3 and V is TRBV6-5; D gene ambiguous. Germline values: CDR1 MNHEY, CDR2 SVGAGI. Trimming shortened V by 7 bases and J by 1 base, and 9 bases separated the two germline ends. The CDR3 contains 13 residues. The CDR3 DNA is TGTGCCAGCATCCTTCCAGGCACAGATACGCAGTATTTT. Amino acids: CASILPGTDTQYF.

The sample holds one count of this clone. The J gene is TRBJ2-1, the V gene TRBV19; 8 bases line up with TRBD2. CDR1 is LNHDA, CDR2 SQIVND, per germline (reference sequence). CDR3 length equals 19 residues. V lost 0 bases, J lost 0 bases, and 10 bases stayed unmatched. CDR3 region: CASSIDGRRLAPSYNEQFF. CDR3 nucleotide sequence: TGTGCCAGTAGTATAGATGGTAGGAGACTAGCGCCCTCCTACAATGAGCAGTTCTTC.

The V gene is TRBV10-3, the J gene TRBJ2-3, with 7 positions matching TRBD1. This CDR3 has 15 residues. Trimming took 2 bases from V and 0 from J; bases not matched to a gene: 2. The germline CDR1 and CDR2 sequences are ENHRY and SYGVKD. This chain's CDR3 is CAISEAGGSTDTQYF. The CDR3 DNA reads as TGTGCCATCAGTGAGGCAGGGGGAAGCACAGATACGCAGTATTTT.

The chain carries TRBV12-3 or TRBV12-4 and TRBJ1-4; D is undetermined. The CDR3 is 12 residues long. Trimming shortened V by 3 bases and J by 6 bases, and 5 bases separated the two germline ends. CDR3 residues: CASSFRDEKLFF. DNA of the CDR3: TGTGCCAGCAGTTTTCGAGATGAAAAACTGTTTTTT.